The rows below give T cell receptor beta chains drawn from one sample of a study of CD8+CD57+ T cells in acquired aplastic anemia. TCRdb ran MiXCR on the reads and lists one entry per CDR3 protein. The sample holds around 200,000 distinct CDR3 sequences, around 48% seen once. Specimen: sorted CD4+, CD8+, or CD8+CD57+ T cells (not recorded which) from PBMCs. These receptors were taken from a human donor with aplastic anemia. CDR3s include the opening cysteine and the closing phenylalanine or tryptophan. D genes are given only for firm matches. Part of the rows lack a size; the others show once, few, many or a class for expanded clones.

j_call clone_size v_call d_call cdr3_nt cdr3_aa
TRBJ2-7 - TRBV2 TRBD2 TGTGCCGGCAGTGAGCGAGCGGGAGGGCCCTACGAGCAGTACTTC CAGSERAGGPYEQYF
TRBJ2-1 - TRBV9 TRBD2 TGTGCCAGCAGCATCGGGACTAGCGGAAACAATGAGCAGTTCTTC CASSIGTSGNNEQFF
TRBJ2-7 many TRBV12-3/TRBV12-4 TRBD1 TGTGCCAGCAGGCAAGGACAGGGGTTCTCCTACGAGCAGTACTTC CASRQGQGFSYEQYF
TRBJ2-5 - TRBV12-3/TRBV12-4 - TGTGCCAGCAGTCGGGGACGGGCGGCCCAGTACTTC CASSRGRAAQYF
TRBJ1-5 many TRBV20-1 - TGCAGTGCTAGAATCGGACGACAACCCCAGCATTTT CSARIGRQPQHF
TRBJ2-7 once TRBV10-2 TRBD2 TGCGCCAGCAGAGCCGAGACTAGCGGGATCGACGAGCAGTACTTC CASRAETSGIDEQYF
TRBJ1-4 many TRBV5-4 TRBD1 TGTGCCAGCAGCTCCGGGACAGGGATAATCACTAATGAAAAACTGTTTTTT CASSSGTGIITNEKLFF
TRBJ1-6 - TRBV29-1 - TGCAGCGCCGCGACAGGCTATCAGCCCCTCCACTTT CSAATGYQPLHF
TRBJ2-1 - TRBV18 - TGTGCCAGCTCACCACCGCTTTGGGACGCCCAGTCCTACAATGAGCAGTTCTTC CASSPPLWDAQSYNEQFF
TRBJ1-1 few TRBV4-1 - TGCGCCAGCAGCCAAGAGGTGGGGGAACAGGGAATGAACACTGAAGCTTTCTTT CASSQEVGEQGMNTEAFF
TRBJ2-1 many TRBV7-6 TRBD2 TGTGCAGCGGGGGCGGGAGGGCCCGCTGAGCAGTTCTTC CAAGAGGPAEQFF
TRBJ1-5 many TRBV2 - TGTGCCAGCAGGGACAGCAATCAGCCCCAGCATTTT CASRDSNQPQHF
TRBJ2-7 few TRBV20-1 - TGCAGTGCCCCTCTAGCCATGACCTACGAGCAGTACTTC CSAPLAMTYEQYF
TRBJ2-1 many TRBV12-3/TRBV12-4 TRBD2 TGTGCCAGCAGTTTGGGGACTAGCCTTAACAATGAGCAGTTCTTC CASSLGTSLNNEQFF
TRBJ2-7 - TRBV15 TRBD2 TGTGCCACCAGCAGACTAGCGGGAGTTGAGCAGTACTTC CATSRLAGVEQYF
TRBJ2-3 - TRBV5-4 - TGTGCCAGCAGCTTGTCAGGTCGCACAGATACGCAGTATTTT CASSLSGRTDTQYF
TRBJ2-5 - TRBV9 - TGTGCCATCCAGGGACCGGGACAAACTTCCCAAGAGACCCAGTACTTC CAIQGPGQTSQETQYF
TRBJ2-7 - TRBV19 - TGTGCCAGTTCATCTACAGGGAGCTCCTACGAGCAGTACTTC CASSSTGSSYEQYF
TRBJ2-5 many TRBV2 - TGTGCCAGCAGACAAGGAGAGACCCAGTACTTC CASRQGETQYF
TRBJ2-2 - TRBV15 - TGTGCCACCAGCAGCAGGGGTCGGCTAGCCGCCACCGGGGAGCTGTTTTTT CATSSRGRLAATGELFF
TRBJ1-2 - TRBV19 - TGTGCCAGTAGTATAGCCTCAGGGAGCTATGGCTACACCTTC CASSIASGSYGYTF
TRBJ2-2 - TRBV29-1 TRBD2 TGCAGCGCAGGGACTAGCTACCTCACCGGGGAGCTGTTTTTT CSAGTSYLTGELFF
TRBJ2-7 - TRBV20-1 TRBD2 TGCAGTGCTGAAAAGGGGACTAGCGGGAGGGGTGAGCAGTACTTC CSAEKGTSGRGEQYF
TRBJ2-4 once TRBV11-2 - TGTGCCAGCAGCCGTGGGACGGGAACTTCAAAATCCGTTCGGTACTTC CASSRGTGTSKSVRYF
TRBJ1-2 - TRBV9 - TGTGCCAGCAGCCCTGATTCTTACACCATCTATGGCTACACCTTC CASSPDSYTIYGYTF
TRBJ2-3 - TRBV15 - TGTGCCACCAGCAGAGATAAGGTTGCAGGTGAGGCAGATACGCAGTATTTT CATSRDKVAGEADTQYF
TRBJ1-6 - TRBV7-2 - TGTGCCAGCGCGGGGTCTAATTCACCCCTCCACTTT CASAGSNSPLHF
TRBJ2-5 - TRBV18 TRBD2 TGTGCCAGCTCACCAAGCACGGGACTAGCGGAAGAGACCCAGTACTTC CASSPSTGLAEETQYF
TRBJ2-1 - TRBV11-1 TRBD1 TGTGCCAGCAGCTTAAAGACAGGGTACGAGCAGTTCTTC CASSLKTGYEQFF
TRBJ2-3 many TRBV10-3 - TGTGCCATCAGTGGCGGAGTGGGGAGCCTCACAGATACGCAGTATTTT CAISGGVGSLTDTQYF
TRBJ2-3 many TRBV10-3 - TGTGCCATCAGGGGAGGGGGGACTAGCACAGATACGCAGTATTTT CAIRGGGTSTDTQYF
TRBJ2-7 - TRBV5-1 - TGCGCCAGCAGCCCCCAAGGCGACTACGAGCAGTACTTC CASSPQGDYEQYF
TRBJ2-3 once TRBV5-1 - TGCGCCAGCAGCGCGGGCCCCAGGGTGGGGGCTAGCACAGATGCGCAGTATTTT CASSAGPRVGASTDAQYF
TRBJ2-7 many TRBV5-4 TRBD1 TGTGCCAGCAGCCTTAACAGGGGGCGCGGGGTGAACGAGCAGTACTTC CASSLNRGRGVNEQYF
TRBJ1-3 many TRBV7-2 - TGTGCCAGCAGCTTTCCCCTCAGAGCGGGGACCGGAAACACCATATATTTT CASSFPLRAGTGNTIYF
TRBJ2-3 - TRBV20-1 TRBD2 TGCAGTGGAACATCTTACCGGGAGGATTTAGATACGCAGTATTTT CSGTSYREDLDTQYF
TRBJ2-3 few TRBV15 - TGTGCCACCAGCAGAGGAAAATCATCAGATACGCAGTATTTT CATSRGKSSDTQYF
TRBJ2-7 many TRBV6-1 TRBD2 TGTGCCAGCAAGCGGGGACCGAGCTCCTACGAGCAGTACTTC CASKRGPSSYEQYF
TRBJ2-2 few TRBV29-1 - TGCAGCGTTTTGGTCGGGGAGCTGTTTTTT CSVLVGELFF
TRBJ2-1 - TRBV11-2 - TGTGCCAGCAGCTTCACCTCGAGCTCCTACAATGAGCAGTTCTTC CASSFTSSSYNEQFF
TRBJ2-2 many TRBV5-6 - TGTGCCAGCAGCTCGTACCGGACAGCGAACACCGGGGAGCTGTTTTTT CASSSYRTANTGELFF
TRBJ1-1 many TRBV6-1 - TGTGCCAGCAGTCCTCAGACAGGTGGGAACACTGAAGCTTTCTTT CASSPQTGGNTEAFF
TRBJ1-6 many TRBV12-3/TRBV12-4 - TGTGCCAGCACCCCGGGAGGGGTCAATAATTCACCCCTCCACTTT CASTPGGVNNSPLHF
TRBJ1-2 - TRBV3-1 - TGTGCCAGCAGCTCTAACCCCGGGATCAGTGGCTACACCTTC CASSSNPGISGYTF
TRBJ1-2 few TRBV29-1 - TGCAGCGTTGGTGGATTTGACTATGGCTACACCTTC CSVGGFDYGYTF
TRBJ1-5 - TRBV19 - TGTGCCAGTAGTATACAGGGTGGCGAGCAGCCCCAGCATTTT CASSIQGGEQPQHF
TRBJ1-6 - TRBV15 - TGTGCCACCAGCAGAGATTGGCGGGTATCACCCCTCCACTTT CATSRDWRVSPLHF
TRBJ1-2 - TRBV6-1 - TGTGCCAGCAGGACACAGGTGTCTGGTGGCTACACCTTC CASRTQVSGGYTF
TRBJ2-3 - TRBV5-6 TRBD2 TGTGCCAGCAGCTTGGGACTAGCGGGGGTCACAGATACGCAGTATTTT CASSLGLAGVTDTQYF
TRBJ2-2 - TRBV7-9 - TGTGCCAGTCAAGAACAGCCGAACACCGGGGAGCTGTTTTTT CASQEQPNTGELFF
TRBJ2-5 - TRBV7-9 - TGTGCCAGCAGCCCCCTGGAGCAAGGGACCCAGTACTTC CASSPLEQGTQYF
TRBJ2-7 many TRBV5-1 - TGCGCCAGCAGCTTGGGGAAGGTGGGGGCGATCTACGAGCAGTACTTC CASSLGKVGAIYEQYF
TRBJ2-7 many TRBV7-6 TRBD2 TGTGCCAGCAGCTTACGACTAGCGGGAGACGAGCAGTACTTC CASSLRLAGDEQYF
TRBJ1-1 - TRBV20-1 TRBD1 TGCAGTGCTGGACAGGGTCGGCGAGGGACTGAAGCTTTCTTT CSAGQGRRGTEAFF
TRBJ1-1 - TRBV10-3 - TGTGCCATCAGTGAGTCCTCTACGGGAGGGAGCTTGGGGGCTTTCTTT CAISESSTGGSLGAFF
TRBJ2-7 - TRBV20-1 TRBD1 TGCAGTGCTTCGGACAGGGTCAGTTACGAGCAGTACTTC CSASDRVSYEQYF
TRBJ1-2 - TRBV29-1 - TGCAGCTTAGAGGGCAGCAACTATGGCTACACCTTC CSLEGSNYGYTF
TRBJ2-3 - TRBV20-1 TRBD1 TGCAGTGCCGGGACAGCAGATACGCAGTATTTT CSAGTADTQYF
TRBJ2-5 many TRBV20-1 TRBD2 TGCAGTGCTCCTCTAGCGGGGGGGCCCGAGACCCAGTACTTC CSAPLAGGPETQYF